This T cell receptor (beta chain) was found in a study of cytomegalovirus exposure and HLA in healthy donors (dated by TCRdb to about 2017). Background on the whole study: An earlier analysis of approximately 600 of the donors reported about 250 Gb of sequence data and 117 million unique TCR beta sequences from 150 million to 200 million T cells. An early release covering 500 to 750 HLA-typed donors comprised approximately 300 gigabases of sequencing data and approximately 80 million unique TCR sequences. Among the roughly 370 genotyped donors, around 81% belonged to the genetic ancestry cluster associated with self-reported Caucasian donors. The study was designed to test whether signatures of past pathogen exposure could be identified by cataloging public T cell receptors. Using immunosequencing, the study profiled T cell repertoires from about 610 subjects and related those repertoires to cytomegalovirus serostatus. In addition to the first cohort of about 650 subjects, a separate validation cohort of approximately 130 different subjects was used. High-throughput TCR immunosequencing, statistical association of individual TCRs with disease status, and machine learning were combined to predict cytomegalovirus infection status. A later analysis re-analyzed previously published TCR beta repertoires from 666 donors and added high-resolution HLA genotyping to study TCR occurrence patterns. Rather than using new phenotypic data, the later analysis identified candidate immune exposures from TCR beta sequences and from how often those sequences occurred across donors. An earlier analysis of 587 of the donors used high-throughput TCR beta sequencing to judge whether each TCR beta V gene segment behaved as functional or pseudogenic. Alongside the repertoire data, information on donor age, sex, ethnicity and CMV serostatus was compiled. In a later genetic analysis, genome-wide SNP genotypes for about 55% of the roughly 670 donors were used, and that subset was treated as a discovery cohort. All discovery cohort repertoires had been generated on a single sequencing platform. HLA typing included class I and class II loci at four-digit resolution. Typing coverage differed by locus: A, B, C, DRB1 and DQB1 were typed in about 620-630 donors, DQA1 in 500 to 550, DPA1 in some 600, and DPB1 in roughly 470. Four to six DR-DQ haplotypes were handled as single units for association and clustering, since linkage in the cohort was strong. Across around 400 genotyped donors of the cohort, an average of about 250,000 unique TCR beta nucleotide sequences per donor were sequenced, and around 20% of those sequences were non-productive.

What the research found in general, with its limitations: Compared with equally common non-associated chains, HLA-associated TCR beta chains in a later analysis were more clonally expanded and had lower generation probabilities. Some IMGT-functional V segments, including TRBV6-2 and TRBV6-3, could not be told apart with the 87-base-pair reads, so those segments were excluded. According to a later analysis, most CMV-associated TCR beta chains appeared to be HLA-restricted, and the HLA associations seemed to be driven largely by CMV exposure. According to a later analysis, TCR association rates differed among HLA loci, with DRB1 alleles showing the most associated TCRs and HLA-C alleles showing the fewest. In an earlier analysis of under 600 of the donors, most TCR beta V segments were observed in productive rearrangements about 87% or about 30% of the time, broadly matching IMGT annotations. In a later genetic analysis, fewer N-insertions in productive TCRs were reported among donors in an Asian-associated ancestry cluster than the approximately 710-donor mean. Because counts were too low, about 18 rarely observed V segments, including chromosome 9 orphons, were excluded from the earlier analysis of a few hundred of the donors. Assigning TCR associations to individual alleles was difficult when HLA alleles, especially DR and DQ, strongly co-occurred. In the study, around 150 TCR beta chains were listed as associated with cytomegalovirus. Only TCR beta chains were sequenced in this cohort, and the absence of alpha or paired-chain data limited detectable features. V-gene and J-gene trimming of TCR beta chains was associated with a missense DCLRE1C variant in a later genetic analysis, and the association was replicated in an independent cohort. Because HLA typing was unavailable for some donors at each locus, only the typed subset was used in association tests. It was suggested by the authors that the approach could potentially be generalized to other disease states and immunological phenotypes. In vitro tests confirmed that three of the cytomegalovirus-associated TCR beta chains recognize cytomegalovirus antigens. A later analysis associated about 17,000 TCR beta sequences with specific HLA alleles at a false discovery rate of 0.05. A further reported finding was that TCR beta sequences accurately predicted the HLA-A and HLA-B alleles for most subjects in the first cohort. Roughly uniform sequencing depth across donors was assumed in presence/absence analyses, although this assumption may not hold. In a later analysis, several top co-occurrence clusters were reported to appear linked to parvovirus B19, influenza, CMV and Epstein-Barr virus. Correlated functional status among segregating V segments might reflect linkage disequilibrium, but an unknown experimental factor could not be ruled out. Cytomegalovirus status was reported to be diagnosed by the classifier with high specificity and sensitivity in both the original and validation cohorts. The only immune exposure information available for the cohort was CMV serostatus. Across donors, most TCR sequences were observed very rarely, whereas some public TCRs were present in many individuals. A cluster of highly shared sequence variants was judged likely to be a technical artifact of the sequencing pipeline.

The method behind the library was the immunoSEQ multiplex PCR assay. For the multiplex PCR, a mixture combining 60 forward primers for TCR Vbeta segments and 13 reverse primers for TCR Jbeta segments was used. Amplification of the CDR3 region of rearranged TCR beta genes was performed with a multiplex PCR assay on genomic DNA. The Illumina HiSeq System was used to sequence the amplified TCR beta libraries as 87-base-pair reads. Turning to the authors' computational methods: Across the 700 or so repertoires, a later analysis counted some 80 million unique TCR beta chains, 9.5 million to 13 million of which were shared by at least two donors. A nearest-neighbor algorithm error-corrected the raw reads and collapsed the reads into unique sequences, merging closely related sequences to remove PCR and sequencing errors. Alignment of CDR3 sequences to IMGT reference sequences was used to assign V, D and J gene segments. For a sequence to be retained, at least a six-nucleotide match to both a V gene segment and a J gene segment was required. Rearrangements were classified as productive when the CDR3 lacked stop codons and remained in frame with V and J, and all other rearrangements were classified as non-productive. CDR3 was defined according to IMGT convention as the region running from the second conserved V-encoded cysteine to the conserved J-encoded phenylalanine. In an earlier analysis of 587 of the donors, sequences lacking an unambiguous match to a single V gene segment were excluded. In an earlier analysis of 587 of the donors, a V segment was called functional when productive rearrangements were above 56.7%, and segregating when the standard deviation between donors exceeded 5%. A statistical classification framework was built to diagnose cytomegalovirus status from the catalog of TCR beta chain sequences. V and J gene assignment, in a later analysis, came from comparing TCR nucleotide sequences with IMGT/GENE-DB human TR gene sequences. Using the TCRdist pipeline, a later analysis assigned CDR3 sequences along with most-parsimonious VDJ recombination scenarios. In a later analysis, each TCR beta chain was defined by its CDR3 amino acid sequence together with its V-gene family, and reads without a unique V-gene family were excluded. To address suspected cross-contamination and a sequencing artifact, a later analysis removed a few hundred highly shared, low-generation-probability nucleotide sequences. In a later analysis, a clonal expansion index was calculated for each public chain from normalized within-repertoire ranks of inferred template counts. Generation probabilities in a later analysis came from a VDJ recombination model fitted to out-of-frame rearrangements, and those results were checked against IGoR. A later analysis scored TCR-TCR, TCR-HLA and TCR-CMV co-occurrence with hypergeometric tests, applying a repertoire-size bias correction to TCR pairs. To estimate false discovery rates, a later analysis permuted the HLA or CMV assignments 20 times. In a later analysis, co-occurring TCRs were grouped with DBSCAN, and TCRdist sequence similarity was added when clustering was performed within HLA-allele-positive subsets. For co-occurrence clustering, repertoires with fewer than 30,000 or more than 120,000 public chains were excluded, along with roughly 5 repertoires with anomalous nucleotide sharing. TCRdb mirrors the immuneACCESS table, restricted to in-frame sequences. Some clones are absent from its copies; in checked studies, under half trace to an unresolved V gene, and the reason for the others is unknown. V, J and clone size are taken as reported in that table, and D and trimming were inferred from the DNA itself. Across this sample there are more than 150,000 clones, with 80% seen only once. Together, the top ten hold 1.5% to 2% of the sample.

In total, roughly 710 healthy bone marrow donors made up the cohort. All cohort members were sampled while nominally healthy, although unrecorded immune exposures were likely present. The donor was CMV seronegative and belonged to the group of around 400 seronegative cohort members. A peripheral blood sample was collected from each donor, and TCR beta sequencing was performed on peripheral blood mononuclear cells. Genomic DNA was extracted from the blood cell samples with the Qiagen DNeasy Blood Extraction Kit. CDR1 and CDR2 (LNHDA, SQIVND) derive from the germline V gene (reference sequence). Measured from the cysteine to the phenylalanine, the CDR3 is 14 residues long. Of the read, only the CDR3 DNA is kept; its 42 bases are in frame from base 1. V loses 3 bases, J loses 5 bases, and the germline ends lie 14 bases apart. Points on this clone: Its target antigen remains unknown. Base qualities were left out, and no much larger clone turns up one base away.

The source of this sequence is a young woman in good health and CMV-seronegative. The chain is made from TRBV19 and TRBJ2-7; perhaps TRBD1 is the D gene, with 5 bases matching. What was sequenced was PBMCs. The CDR3 has the sequence CASSIRERPDEQYF. The DNA reads TGTGCCAGTAGTATCAGGGAACGACCGGACGAGCAGTACTTC.